This T cell receptor (beta chain) was sequenced during a study of control samples from healthy donors and cancer patients (TCRdb year 2020). Concerning this clone: Which antigen it targets is not known. No base qualities exist here, and no much larger clone lies one base off it.

Library preparation used the immunoSEQ multiplex PCR assay. In its TCRdb copy, this immuneACCESS table keeps in-frame sequences only and misses some clones. Where compared with another copy, unresolved V genes explain less than half of these, and the others have no known cause. This sample gives 130,000 or so clones in total; 91% of them show up just once. More than 6.5% of the sample is in the top ten clones. The CDR3 contains 15 residues, cysteine and phenylalanine counted. Only the CDR3 DNA is retained, 45 bases long and in frame from the first base. The germline V gene gives CDR1 as SGHDN and CDR2 as FVKESK. Deletion took 4 bases off V and 6 bases off J, with a span of 15 bases between the germline ends.

Here the chain combines TRBV14 and TRBJ2-2; the D call is possibly TRBD1 or TRBD2, each sharing 5 bases. The sequence was collected from a man aged 18 to 29 in good health. The material sequenced was blood. The nucleotides read TGTGCCAGCAGCCGCCCCCAGGGAGTGCCCGGGGAGCTGTTTTTT. It encodes CASSRPQGVPGELFF.